The 26 T cell receptor beta chains in this list originate from one sample, sequenced in a study of T cell responses to AZD1222 COVID-19 vaccine. The data were produced by immunoSEQ multiplex PCR, yet TCRdb's version contains in-frame clones alone and is incomplete. Of 140,000 or so clones listed, 89% are singletons. This material consisted of peripheral blood, taken 28 days after the second AZD1222 dose. These receptors all come from an adult who received the AZD1222 COVID-19 vaccine.

The CDR3 region is CASSYSTSGTYNEQFF. The CDR3 region has the DNA TGTGCCAGCAGTTACAGTACTAGCGGGACCTACAATGAGCAGTTCTTC. The J gene is TRBJ2-1, the V gene TRBV6-2 or TRBV6-3; 10 bases are shared with TRBD2. With V trimmed by 2 bases and J by 2 bases, 3 bases remained unmatched. This CDR3 contains 16 residues. Looked up from germline, CDR1 is MNHEY and CDR2 is SVGEGT.

V is TRBV7-3 and J is TRBJ2-1; the D is unclear. This CDR3 is built from 15 residues. The V gene's germline CDR1 is SGHTA and CDR2 FQGTGA. The ends were cut back, 5 bases at V and 0 bases at J, with 11 bases in the middle. CDR3 protein: CASSPQPRSYNEQFF. The CDR3 DNA is TGTGCCAGCAGCCCACAACCCCGCTCCTACAATGAGCAGTTCTTC.

CDR3 protein: CASSWTLNSPLHF. CDR3 in DNA: TGTGCCAGCAGCTGGACCCTAAATTCACCCCTCCACTTT. V is TRBV27 and J is TRBJ1-6; D unresolved. Trimming removed 6 bases from V and 7 bases from J, with 10 bases in between. This CDR3 comprises 13 residues. The germline V gene encodes CDR1 MNHEY and CDR2 SMNVEV (reference sequence).

The V gene is TRBV20-1, the J gene TRBJ1-5, with a tentative D call TRBD1 (5 bases). Germline V lookup: CDR1 DFQATT, CDR2 SNEGSKA (reference sequence). Trimming shortened V by 3 bases and J by 0 bases, and 18 bases separated the two germline ends. The CDR3 extends over 17 amino acids. The CDR3 loop is CSASGEGQAYSNQPQHF. Here the CDR3 DNA reads TGCAGTGCTAGTGGGGAGGGGCAGGCTTATAGCAATCAGCCCCAGCATTTT.

The chain employs TRBV30 and TRBJ1-3; tentatively, D is TRBD1 (5 bases). With 4 bases removed from V and 0 bases from J, the gap between germline ends came to 7 bases. Germline V gives CDR1 GTSNPN, CDR2 SVGIG (reference sequence). This CDR3 spans 13 amino acids. CDR3 sequence reads: CAWIGGSGNTIYF. The CDR3 DNA reads TGTGCCTGGATTGGGGGCTCTGGAAACACCATATATTTT.

The table lists this clone with a count of one. CDR3 region: CASSVAQGNSPLHF. CDR3 DNA: TGCGCCAGCAGTGTAGCGCAGGGGAATTCACCCCTCCACTTT. This chain connects TRBV10-2 to TRBJ1-6, with D possibly matching TRBD1 (6 bases). The germline V and J ends were trimmed by 4 bases and 7 bases, with 11 bases remaining between them. The CDR3 spans 14 residues. The germline CDR1 and CDR2 sequences are WSHSY and SAAADI.

The chain has TRBV7-3 and TRBJ2-1; 13 nucleotides agree with TRBD2. CDR3 length: 20 residues. Germline V CDR1 and CDR2: SGHTA, FQGTGA. V shed 5 bases and J 12 bases; nucleotides not matched to a gene: 25. CDR3 protein: CASSPKPGLAGRGANEGQFF. The CDR3 coding sequence is TGTGCCAGCAGCCCCAAACCGGGACTAGCGGGAAGAGGTGCGAATGAGGGGCAGTTCTTC.

This sequence joins TRBV2 and TRBJ2-7; no firm D call. The CDR3 extends over 12 amino acids. V was shortened by 2 bases and J by 2 bases, with 4 bases between the two germline ends. The V gene's germline CDR1 is SNHLY and CDR2 FYNNEI. CDR3 nucleotide sequence: TGTGCCAGCAGTGAAAGTCCCTACGAGCAGTACTTC. Amino acid sequence: CASSESPYEQYF.

This chain connects TRBV15 to TRBJ2-1, with 9 nucleotides matching TRBD2. Germline V gene lookup returns CDR1 LNHNV and CDR2 YYDKDF (reference sequence). J gave up 9 bases and V 1 base, and 13 bases lay outside the gene matches. This CDR3 is 17 amino acids long. The CDR3 coding sequence is TGTGCCACCAGCAGAGGGATAGGGATAGCGGGAGCGCCTGAGCAGTTCTTC. This codes for CATSRGIGIAGAPEQFF. The whole variable domain, filled in from reference TRBV15 and TRBJ2-1, reads DAMVIQNPRYQVTQFGKPVTLSCSQTLNHNVMYWYQQKSSQAPKLLFHYYDKDFNNEADTPDNFQSRRPNTSFCFLDIRSPGLGDTAMYLCATSRGIGIAGAPEQFFGPGTRLTVL.

The rearrangement joins TRBV7-9 to TRBJ2-3, with D uncertain. The V end was cut by 5 bases, the J end by 2 bases, with 11 bases between. The CDR3 extends over 14 amino acids. CDR1 is SEHNR, CDR2 FQNEAQ, per germline (reference sequence). The CDR3 here is CASSPSPLTDTQYF. DNA of the CDR3: TGTGCCAGCAGCCCCAGCCCGCTCACAGATACGCAGTATTTT.

The chain combines TRBV5-1 with TRBJ2-2; D might be TRBD1 (6 bases). This CDR3 has 13 residues. Deletions cut 3 bases from V and 7 bases from J, with 10 bases between. The germline CDR1 and CDR2 sequences are SGHRS and YFSETQ. The CDR3 DNA reads as TGCGCCAGCAGCTCAGGGGCGGGCGGGGAGCTGTTTTTT. Protein product: CASSSGAGGELFF.

The chain carries TRBV4-2 and TRBJ2-7, with D perhaps matching TRBD1 or TRBD2 (5 bases each). V dropped 1 base and J dropped 2 bases, with 18 bases sitting between them. CDR1 is LGHNA, CDR2 YNFKEQ, per germline. This CDR3 contains 17 residues. The CDR3 spells CASSQGGSKRRTYEQYF. The CDR3 nucleotides are TGTGCCAGCAGCCAAGGGGGGTCGAAGCGGAGGACCTACGAGCAGTACTTC.

The V and J genes are TRBV23-1 and TRBJ1-2; 9 nucleotides line up with TRBD1. TRBV23-1 is labeled an ORF, and its function is uncertain. CDR3 length equals 16 residues. V gave up 0 bases and J gave up 5 bases; unmatched junction bases: 7. CDR3 sequence: CASSQSPPGTGYGYTF. CDR3 in DNA: TGCGCCAGCAGTCAATCCCCACCGGGGACAGGGTATGGCTACACCTTC.

V is TRBV28 and J is TRBJ2-7; D call uncertain. CDR1 and CDR2 from the germline V gene are MDHEN and SYDVKM. The CDR3 sequence is 15 residues long. Deletions cut 6 bases from V and 4 bases from J, with 19 bases between. CDR3 in amino acids: CASSRPAGSGYEQYF. CDR3 sequence (DNA): TGTGCCAGCAGCCGACCGGCCGGGTCCGGATACGAGCAGTACTTC.

This clone was seen a single time. The CDR3 loop reads CASSPQGGTEAFF. The DNA of the CDR3 is TGTGCCAGCTCACCCCAGGGTGGCACTGAAGCTTTCTTT. The rearrangement links TRBV18 to TRBJ1-1, with TRBD1 as a possible D gene (5 bases). The ends were cut back, 3 bases at V and 4 bases at J, with 9 bases in the middle. CDR1 is KGHSH and CDR2 is LQKENI in the germline V gene. The CDR3 is 13 amino acids.

The chain uses TRBV19 and TRBJ1-1; tentative D call: TRBD1 (5 bases). Trimming shortened V by 6 bases and J by 1 base, and 6 bases separated the two germline ends. Looked up from germline, CDR1 is LNHDA and CDR2 is SQIVND (reference sequence). This CDR3 is 12 amino acids long. CDR3 sequence (DNA): TGTGCCAGTAGAACAGGGAACACTGAAGCTTTCTTT. It yields the protein CASRTGNTEAFF.

The J gene is TRBJ2-5, the V gene TRBV4-2, with a tentative D call TRBD1 (6 bases). CDR1 LGHNA and CDR2 YNFKEQ come from the germline V gene. V was trimmed by 0 bases and J by 4 bases, leaving 12 bases between them. The CDR3 extends over 15 amino acids. The DNA of the CDR3 is TGTGCCAGCAGCCAAGAACGGACAGAAGGAGAGACCCAGTACTTC. Translation gives CASSQERTEGETQYF.

The rearrangement uses TRBV6-5 and TRBJ2-1; D perhaps matches TRBD1 (5 bases). The CDR3 consists of 12 residues. Germline V gene sequence: CDR1 MNHEY, CDR2 SVGAGI. Trimming shortened V by 6 bases and J by 2 bases, and 5 bases separated the two germline ends. CDR3 DNA: TGTGCCAGCAGGGACACCTACAATGAGCAGTTCTTC. It is translated as CASRDTYNEQFF.

The V gene is TRBV7-9, the J gene TRBJ2-6, with TRBD1 matching over 7 bases. V shed 11 bases, J shed 0 bases, and the junction held 10 bases outside the gene matches. The CDR3 sequence is 16 residues long. Germline assignment: CDR1 SEHNR and CDR2 FQNEAQ (reference sequence). CDR3 residues: CAAGQGVVSGANVLTF. CDR3 DNA sequence: TGTGCCGCAGGCCAGGGGGTGGTCTCTGGGGCCAACGTCCTGACTTTC.

The CDR3 bases are TGTGCCAGCAGCCCAAAGCATGGACAGCTGAACACTGAAGCTTTCTTT. It encodes CASSPKHGQLNTEAFF. V gene TRBV4-2 combines with J gene TRBJ1-1, with D maybe TRBD1 (6 bases). Germline CDR1 and CDR2: LGHNA and YNFKEQ. V was cut by 4 bases and J by 0 bases, with 15 bases left in between. The CDR3 is made up of 16 amino acids.

This chain connects TRBV6-5 to TRBJ2-7; D unresolved. CDR1 is MNHEY and CDR2 is SVGAGI in the germline V gene. The length of the CDR3 is 12 residues. Trimming took off 6 bases at V and 4 bases at J, with 10 bases between the two ends. This CDR3 is CASRRTRYEQYF. CDR3 DNA sequence: TGTGCCAGCAGGAGGACCCGATACGAGCAGTACTTC.

The chain joins TRBV30 to TRBJ2-3; D is uncertain. CDR3 size: 15 residues. The V end was cut by 5 bases, the J end by 2 bases, with 17 bases between. Germline-derived CDR1 and CDR2 are GTSNPN and SVGIG (reference sequence). The CDR3 nucleotides read TGTGCCTGGGGCCCGGGCCGGAGTCCCACAGATACGCAGTATTTT. Protein: CAWGPGRSPTDTQYF.

The chain recombines TRBV19 with TRBJ1-2; D is unclear. V was clipped by 3 bases and J by 0 bases, with 17 bases between them. The V gene's germline CDR1 is LNHDA and CDR2 SQIVND (reference sequence). The CDR3 covers 17 residues. CDR3 DNA: TGTGCCAGTAGTATTTTGGACGGGAGAATAACTAACTATGGCTACACCTTC. It specifies CASSILDGRITNYGYTF.

This clone was seen a single time. This chain connects TRBV2 to TRBJ1-5, with no clear D. CDR3 size: 13 residues. From germline, CDR1 is SNHLY and CDR2 FYNNEI. V gave up 6 bases and J gave up 1 base, with 7 bases separating them. CDR3 in amino acids: CASREQSNQPQHF. As DNA, the CDR3 is TGTGCCAGCAGGGAACAGAGCAATCAGCCCCAGCATTTT.

V gene TRBV12-3 or TRBV12-4 combines with J gene TRBJ1-3, with TRBD1 as a possible D gene (6 bases). CDR3 size: 13 residues. V dropped 6 bases and J dropped 2 bases, with 8 bases sitting between them. Written as DNA, the CDR3 is TGTGCCAGCAGACGGGACACTGGAAACACCATATATTTT. It yields the protein CASRRDTGNTIYF.

This chain uses TRBV14 with TRBJ1-6; 8 bases are a match to TRBD1. Losses at the gene ends were 3 bases for V and 9 bases for J; bases not matched to a gene: 7. The CDR3 length is 15 residues. Germline lookup yields CDR1 SGHDN and CDR2 FVKESK. CDR3 sequence reads: CASSHKTGAGSPLHF. In nucleotides, the CDR3 is TGTGCCAGCAGCCATAAGACAGGGGCAGGTTCACCCCTCCACTTT.